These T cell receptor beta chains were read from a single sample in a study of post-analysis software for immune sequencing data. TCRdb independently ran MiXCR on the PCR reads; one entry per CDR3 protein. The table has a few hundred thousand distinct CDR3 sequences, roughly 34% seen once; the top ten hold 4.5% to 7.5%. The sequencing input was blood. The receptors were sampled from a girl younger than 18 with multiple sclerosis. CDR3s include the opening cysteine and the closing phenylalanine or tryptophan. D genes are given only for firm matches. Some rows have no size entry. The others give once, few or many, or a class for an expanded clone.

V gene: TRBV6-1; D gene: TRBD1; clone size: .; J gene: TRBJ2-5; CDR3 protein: CASSGPQGARQEAQYF; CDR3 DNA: TGTGCCAGCAGTGGTCCACAGGGGGCGAGGCAAGAGGCCCAGTACTTC
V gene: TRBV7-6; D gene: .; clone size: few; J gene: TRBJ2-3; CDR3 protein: CASSSRRVQLTTDTQYF; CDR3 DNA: TGTGCCAGCAGCTCCCGGAGGGTACAACTAACCACAGATACGCAGTATTTT
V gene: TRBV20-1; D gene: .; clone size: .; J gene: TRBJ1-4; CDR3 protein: CSATNGGLRLEKLFF; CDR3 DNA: TGCAGTGCTACTAATGGGGGGTTACGGCTTGAAAAACTGTTTTTT
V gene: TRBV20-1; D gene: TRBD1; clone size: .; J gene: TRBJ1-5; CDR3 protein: CSASPIGTVNQPQHF; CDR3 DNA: TGCAGTGCTAGTCCTATCGGGACAGTCAATCAGCCCCAGCATTTT
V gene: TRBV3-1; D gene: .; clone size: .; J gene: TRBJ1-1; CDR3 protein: CASGAAGTEAFF; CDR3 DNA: TGTGCCAGCGGGGCGGCGGGTACTGAAGCTTTCTTT
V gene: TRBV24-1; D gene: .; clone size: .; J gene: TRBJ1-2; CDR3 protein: CATSEEAVGYTF; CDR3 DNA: TGTGCCACCAGTGAAGAGGCGGTGGGCTACACCTTC
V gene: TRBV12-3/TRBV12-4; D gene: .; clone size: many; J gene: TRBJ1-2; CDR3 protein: CASSPFASGYTF; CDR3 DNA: TGTGCCAGCAGTCCATTCGCGAGTGGCTACACCTTC
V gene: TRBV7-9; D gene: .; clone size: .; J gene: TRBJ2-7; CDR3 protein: CASSPRPDTRGSYEQYF; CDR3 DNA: TGTGCCAGCAGCCCACGACCCGATACCAGGGGTTCCTACGAGCAGTACTTC
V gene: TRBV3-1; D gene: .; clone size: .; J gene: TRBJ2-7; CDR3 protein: CASSQAGATYEQYF; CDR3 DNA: TGTGCCAGCAGCCAAGCGGGGGCCACCTACGAGCAGTACTTC
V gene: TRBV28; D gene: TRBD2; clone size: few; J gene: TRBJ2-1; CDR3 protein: CASKPGLPTYNEQFF; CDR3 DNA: TGTGCCAGCAAGCCGGGACTACCAACCTACAATGAGCAGTTCTTC
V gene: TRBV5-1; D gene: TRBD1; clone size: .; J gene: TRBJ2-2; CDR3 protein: CASSLGGKGTGELFF; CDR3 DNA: TGCGCCAGCAGCTTAGGGGGCAAGGGCACCGGGGAGCTGTTTTTT
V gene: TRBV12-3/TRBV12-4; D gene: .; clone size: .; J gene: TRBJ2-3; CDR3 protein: CASREPRTASSTDVQYF; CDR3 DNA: TGTGCCAGCAGGGAACCGCGGACTGCTTCTAGCACAGATGTGCAGTATTTT
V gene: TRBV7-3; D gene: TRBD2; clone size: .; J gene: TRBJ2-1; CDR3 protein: CASSATGLAGEKQFF; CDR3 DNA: TGTGCCAGCAGCGCAACGGGACTAGCGGGGGAAAAGCAGTTCTTC
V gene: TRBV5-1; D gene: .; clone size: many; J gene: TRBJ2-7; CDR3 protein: CASSWAGQRASEQYF; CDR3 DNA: TGCGCCAGCAGCTGGGCCGGACAGCGGGCGAGCGAGCAGTACTTC
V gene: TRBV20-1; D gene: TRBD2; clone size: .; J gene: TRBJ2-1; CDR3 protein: CSARGSGVGEQFF; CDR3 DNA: TGCAGTGCTAGAGGTAGCGGGGTGGGTGAGCAGTTCTTC
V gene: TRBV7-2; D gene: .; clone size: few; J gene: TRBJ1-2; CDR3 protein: CASSPMDRNYGYTF; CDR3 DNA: TGTGCCAGCAGCCCGATGGACAGAAACTATGGCTACACCTTC
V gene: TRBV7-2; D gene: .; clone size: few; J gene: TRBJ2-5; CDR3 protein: CASSYRDSETQYF; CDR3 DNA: TGTGCCAGCAGCTACCGGGATTCAGAGACCCAGTACTTC
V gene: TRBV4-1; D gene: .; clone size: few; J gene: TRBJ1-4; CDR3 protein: CASSQGSTSPNEKLFF; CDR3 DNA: TGCGCCAGCAGCCAAGGTTCAACATCTCCTAATGAAAAACTGTTTTTT
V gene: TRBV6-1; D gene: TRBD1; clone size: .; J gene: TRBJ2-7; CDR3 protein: CASMKGQGHEQYF; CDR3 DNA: TGTGCCAGCATGAAAGGACAGGGTCACGAGCAGTACTTC
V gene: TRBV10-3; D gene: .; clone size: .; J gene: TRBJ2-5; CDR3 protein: CAIGGDPYQETQYF; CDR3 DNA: TGTGCCATCGGGGGCGACCCGTACCAAGAGACCCAGTACTTC
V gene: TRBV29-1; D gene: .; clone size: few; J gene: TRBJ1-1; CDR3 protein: CSVGQPLADYTEAFF; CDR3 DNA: TGCAGCGTTGGACAGCCCTTAGCCGATTACACTGAAGCTTTCTTT
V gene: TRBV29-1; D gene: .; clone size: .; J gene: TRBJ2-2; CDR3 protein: CSVLGIGNTGELFF; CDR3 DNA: TGCAGCGTCCTAGGGATCGGGAACACCGGGGAGCTGTTTTTT
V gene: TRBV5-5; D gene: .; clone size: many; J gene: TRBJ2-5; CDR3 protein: CASSLGPKETQYF; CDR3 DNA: TGTGCCAGCAGCCTGGGACCCAAGGAGACCCAGTACTTC
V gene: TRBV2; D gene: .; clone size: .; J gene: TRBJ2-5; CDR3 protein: CASSVLGIGDQETQYF; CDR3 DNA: TGTGCCAGCAGTGTCCTCGGGATAGGGGACCAAGAGACCCAGTACTTC
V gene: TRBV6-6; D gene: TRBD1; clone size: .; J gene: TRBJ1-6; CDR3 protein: CASLGDSSYNSPLHF; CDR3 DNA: TGTGCCAGCTTAGGGGACAGCTCCTATAATTCACCCCTCCACTTT
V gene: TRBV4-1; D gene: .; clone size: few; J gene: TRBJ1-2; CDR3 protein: CASSQGQVGYTF; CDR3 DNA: TGCGCCAGCAGCCAAGGGCAGGTCGGCTACACCTTC
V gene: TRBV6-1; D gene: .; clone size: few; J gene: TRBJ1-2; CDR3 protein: CASSEARGHGYTF; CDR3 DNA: TGTGCCAGCAGTGAAGCCCGGGGACATGGCTACACCTTC
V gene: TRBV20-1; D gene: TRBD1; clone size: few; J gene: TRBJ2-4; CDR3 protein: CSVETQGALNIQYF; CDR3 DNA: TGCAGTGTAGAGACCCAGGGGGCCTTAAACATTCAGTACTTC
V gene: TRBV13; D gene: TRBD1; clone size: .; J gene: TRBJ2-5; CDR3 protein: CASARDRLQETQYF; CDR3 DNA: TGTGCCAGCGCCCGGGACAGACTCCAAGAGACCCAGTACTTC
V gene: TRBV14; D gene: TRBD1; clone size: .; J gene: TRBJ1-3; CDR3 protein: CASSHSGQGISGNTIYF; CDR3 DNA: TGTGCCAGCAGCCATTCGGGACAGGGGATCTCTGGAAACACCATATATTTT
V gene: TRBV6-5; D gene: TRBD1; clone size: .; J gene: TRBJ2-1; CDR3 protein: CASSLDRGHHEQFF; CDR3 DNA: TGTGCCAGCTCCCTGGACAGGGGGCATCATGAGCAGTTCTTC